This entry describes one T cell receptor beta chain. The table came from immunoSEQ multiplex PCR; TCRdb's copy has only in-frame clones and leaves some out. The table shows 75,000 to 100,000 clones, with 82% occurring only once. The sample comes from a study of control samples from healthy donors and cancer patients. The V and J ends lost 6 bases and 3 bases respectively, with 6 bases between them. Germline CDR1 and CDR2: LNHDA and SQIVND (reference sequence). CDR3 size: 12 residues. What was sequenced was blood. This chain connects TRBV19 to TRBJ1-5; unclear D gene. This clonotype was obtained from a man aged 60 to 69 in good health. This CDR3 reads CASRQINQPQHF. CDR3 nucleotide sequence: TGTGCCAGTAGACAGATCAATCAGCCCCAGCATTTT.